A selection of T cell receptor beta chains follows, all from one sample in a study of T cell responses to AZD1222 COVID-19 vaccine. Here immunoSEQ multiplex PCR was the method, and the copy in TCRdb shows in-frame clones only, minus some. The table includes 130,000 or so clones, more than 80% detected once. The sequencing used peripheral blood, collected on day 0 of MenACWY control vaccination. Receptors originate from an adult in good health. The CDR3 runs from the conserved cysteine through the conserved F or W. D genes are given only for firm matches.

>TRBV20-1|TRBJ2-2|TRBD2
CSASLIFAGAETGELFF
TGCAGTGCTAGTCTAATTTTCGCGGGAGCGGAAACCGGGGAGCTGTTTTTT
>TRBV5-1|TRBJ2-3|-
CASSLTDTQYF
TGCGCCAGCAGCTTAACAGATACGCAGTATTTT
>TRBV27|TRBJ2-3|-
CASSLGTRRTDTQYF
TGTGCCAGCAGTCTTGGGACCCGTAGGACAGATACGCAGTATTTT
>TRBV5-1|TRBJ1-2|TRBD1
CASSNGQGAQIYGYTF
TGCGCCAGCAGCAATGGACAGGGGGCCCAGATCTATGGCTACACCTTC
>TRBV12-3/TRBV12-4|TRBJ2-1|-
CASSLGSYNEQFF
TGTGCCAGCAGCCTCGGGAGCTACAATGAGCAGTTCTTC
>TRBV2|TRBJ2-7|TRBD1
CASSGLGQGSEQYF
TGTGCCAGCAGTGGATTGGGACAGGGATCTGAGCAGTACTTC
>TRBV4-1|TRBJ2-7|TRBD2
CASSQGEGLAIHEQYF
TGCGCCAGCAGCCAAGGGGAGGGGCTAGCGATCCACGAGCAGTACTTC
>TRBV4-3|TRBJ1-2|TRBD1
CASSRGTGQDLGYTF
TGCGCCAGCAGCCGGGGGACAGGCCAAGATCTCGGCTACACCTTC
>TRBV4-1|TRBJ2-6|-
CASSQVGTGANVLTF
TGCGCCAGCAGCCAAGTGGGGACTGGGGCCAACGTCCTGACTTTC
>TRBV11-2|TRBJ1-2|TRBD1
CASSLGTGGAGGYTF
TGTGCCAGCAGCCTAGGGACAGGGGGCGCAGGCGGCTACACCTTC
>TRBV7-8|TRBJ1-5|-
CASSPENQPQHF
TGTGCCAGCAGCCCCGAAAATCAGCCCCAGCATTTT
>TRBV27|TRBJ1-1|-
CASSLSIRHHTEAFF
TGTGCCAGCAGTTTATCGATTAGACACCACACTGAAGCTTTCTTT